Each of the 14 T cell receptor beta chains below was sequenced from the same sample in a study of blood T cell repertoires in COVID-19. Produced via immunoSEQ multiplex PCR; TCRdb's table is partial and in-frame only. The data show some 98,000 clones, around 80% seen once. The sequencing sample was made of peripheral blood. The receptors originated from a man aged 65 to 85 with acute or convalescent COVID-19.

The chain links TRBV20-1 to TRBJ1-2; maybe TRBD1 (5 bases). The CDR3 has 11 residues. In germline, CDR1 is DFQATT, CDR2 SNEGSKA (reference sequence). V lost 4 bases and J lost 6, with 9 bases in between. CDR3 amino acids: CSAIQGNGYTF. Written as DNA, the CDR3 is TGCAGTGCTATCCAGGGAAATGGCTACACCTTC.

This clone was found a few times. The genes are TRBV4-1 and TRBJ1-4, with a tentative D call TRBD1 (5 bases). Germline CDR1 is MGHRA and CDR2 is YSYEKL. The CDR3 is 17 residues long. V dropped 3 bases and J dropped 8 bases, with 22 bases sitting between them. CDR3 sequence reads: CASSQGGSGDRPEKLFF. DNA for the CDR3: TGCGCCAGCAGCCAGGGGGGAAGTGGAGACCGCCCAGAAAAACTGTTTTTT.

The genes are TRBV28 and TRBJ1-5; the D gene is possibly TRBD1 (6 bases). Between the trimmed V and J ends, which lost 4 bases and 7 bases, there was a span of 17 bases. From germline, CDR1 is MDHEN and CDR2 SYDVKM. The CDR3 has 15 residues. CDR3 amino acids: CASSSEGQLRQPQHF. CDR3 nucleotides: TGTGCCAGCAGTTCCGAAGGACAGCTTAGACAGCCCCAGCATTTT.

The CDR3 spells CSVRDRGGYNEQFF. The CDR3, as DNA: TGCAGCGTAAGGGACAGGGGCGGTTACAATGAGCAGTTCTTC. The chain is built from TRBV29-1 and TRBJ2-1; TRBD1 matches at 10 bases. The CDR3 contains 14 residues. Germline assignment: CDR1 SQVTM and CDR2 ANQGSEA. The trim removed 6 bases at V and 4 bases at J, leaving 6 bases unmatched.

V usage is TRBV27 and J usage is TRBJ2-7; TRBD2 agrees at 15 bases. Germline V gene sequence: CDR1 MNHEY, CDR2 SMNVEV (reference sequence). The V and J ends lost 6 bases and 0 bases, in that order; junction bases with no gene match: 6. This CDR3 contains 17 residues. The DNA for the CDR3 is TGTGCCAGCAGGACCGGGACTAGCGGGGGGCTCTCCTACGAGCAGTACTTC. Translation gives CASRTGTSGGLSYEQYF.

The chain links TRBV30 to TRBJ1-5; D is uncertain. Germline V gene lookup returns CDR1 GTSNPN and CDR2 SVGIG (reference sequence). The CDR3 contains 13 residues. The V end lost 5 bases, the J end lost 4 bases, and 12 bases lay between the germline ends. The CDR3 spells CAWGRELNQPQHF. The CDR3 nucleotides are TGTGCCTGGGGACGGGAGCTAAATCAGCCCCAGCATTTT.

This CDR3 reads CASRGARGQNSPLHF. The CDR3, as DNA: TGTGCCAGCAGGGGGGCCAGGGGGCAAAATTCACCCCTCCACTTT. The gene calls are TRBV27 and TRBJ1-6; 8 nucleotides align to TRBD1. J lost 7 bases, V lost 6 bases, and 8 bases had no gene match. Looked up from germline, CDR1 is MNHEY and CDR2 is SMNVEV (reference sequence). The CDR3 has 15 residues.

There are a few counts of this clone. CDR3 sequence (DNA): TGTGCCAGTAGTGCCACCAGGGAGGTCGCTAATTCACCCCTCCACTTT. It encodes CASSATREVANSPLHF. This chain uses TRBV19 with TRBJ1-6, with D tentatively TRBD1 (5 bases). With 5 bases removed from V and 6 bases from J, the gap between germline ends came to 17 bases. Germline V lookup: CDR1 LNHDA, CDR2 SQIVND (reference sequence). This CDR3 comprises 16 residues.

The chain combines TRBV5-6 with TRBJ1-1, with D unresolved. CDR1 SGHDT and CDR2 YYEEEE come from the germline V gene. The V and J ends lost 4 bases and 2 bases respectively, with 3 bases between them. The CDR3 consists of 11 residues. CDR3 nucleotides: TGTGCCAGCAGCGTAAACACTGAAGCTTTCTTT. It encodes CASSVNTEAFF.

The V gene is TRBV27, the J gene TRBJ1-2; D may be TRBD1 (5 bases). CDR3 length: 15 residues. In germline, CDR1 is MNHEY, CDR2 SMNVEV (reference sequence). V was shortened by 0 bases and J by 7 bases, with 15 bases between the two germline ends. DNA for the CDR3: TGTGCCAGCAGTTTATCGGAGCCAGGGTCGAGTGGCTACACCTTC. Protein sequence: CASSLSEPGSSGYTF.

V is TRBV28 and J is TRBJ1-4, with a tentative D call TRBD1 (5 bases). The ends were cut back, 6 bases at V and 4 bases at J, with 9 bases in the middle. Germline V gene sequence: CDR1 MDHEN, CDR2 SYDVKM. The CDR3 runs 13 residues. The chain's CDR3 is CASRGANNEKLFF. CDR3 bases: TGTGCCAGCAGAGGGGCGAATAATGAAAAACTGTTTTTT.

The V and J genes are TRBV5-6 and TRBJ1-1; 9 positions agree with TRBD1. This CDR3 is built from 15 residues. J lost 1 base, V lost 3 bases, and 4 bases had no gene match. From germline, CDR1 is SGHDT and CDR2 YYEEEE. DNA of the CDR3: TGTGCCAGCAGCTCGCGGGACAGGGCGAACACTGAAGCTTTCTTT. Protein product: CASSSRDRANTEAFF.

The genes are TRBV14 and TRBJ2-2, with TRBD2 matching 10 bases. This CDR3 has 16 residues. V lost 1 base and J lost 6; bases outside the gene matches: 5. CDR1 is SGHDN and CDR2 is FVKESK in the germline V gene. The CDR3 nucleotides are TGTGCCAGCAGCCAAGTTCTAGCGGGAGCGGCCGGGGAGCTGTTTTTT. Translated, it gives CASSQVLAGAAGELFF.

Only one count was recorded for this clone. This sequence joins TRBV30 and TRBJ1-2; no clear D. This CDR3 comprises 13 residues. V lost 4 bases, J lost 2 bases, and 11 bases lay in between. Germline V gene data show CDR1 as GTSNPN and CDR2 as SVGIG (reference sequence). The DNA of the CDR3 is TGTGCCTGGAAGGGAGACGGAAACTATGGCTACACCTTC. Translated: CAWKGDGNYGYTF.